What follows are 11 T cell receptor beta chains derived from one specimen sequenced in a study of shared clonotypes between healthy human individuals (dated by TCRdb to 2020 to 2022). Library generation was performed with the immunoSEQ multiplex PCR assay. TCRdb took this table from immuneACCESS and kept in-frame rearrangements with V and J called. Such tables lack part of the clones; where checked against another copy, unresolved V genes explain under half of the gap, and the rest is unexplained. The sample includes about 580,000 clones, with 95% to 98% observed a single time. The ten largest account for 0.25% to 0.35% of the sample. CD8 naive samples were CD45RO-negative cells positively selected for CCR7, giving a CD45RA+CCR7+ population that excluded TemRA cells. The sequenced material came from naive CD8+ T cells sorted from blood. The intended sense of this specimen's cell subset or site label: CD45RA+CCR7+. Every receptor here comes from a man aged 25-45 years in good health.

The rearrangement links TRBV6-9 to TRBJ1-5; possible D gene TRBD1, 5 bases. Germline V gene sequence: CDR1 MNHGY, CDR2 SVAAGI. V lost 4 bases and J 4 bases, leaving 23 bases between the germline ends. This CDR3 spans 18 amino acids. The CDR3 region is CASSSADPGQGCNQPQHF. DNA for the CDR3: TGTGCCAGCAGTTCCGCAGATCCTGGGCAGGGCTGTAATCAGCCCCAGCATTTT.

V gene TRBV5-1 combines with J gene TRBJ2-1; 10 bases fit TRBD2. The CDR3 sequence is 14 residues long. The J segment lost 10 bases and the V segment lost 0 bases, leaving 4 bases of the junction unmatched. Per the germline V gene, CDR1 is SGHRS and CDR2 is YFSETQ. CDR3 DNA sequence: TGCGCCAGCAGCTTGGGGGGGACTAGCGTCGAGCAGTTCTTC. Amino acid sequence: CASSLGGTSVEQFF.

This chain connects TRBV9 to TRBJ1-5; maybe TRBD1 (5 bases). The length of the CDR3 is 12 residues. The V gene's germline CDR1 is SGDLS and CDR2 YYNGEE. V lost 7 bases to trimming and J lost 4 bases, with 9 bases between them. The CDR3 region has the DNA TGTGCCAGCGGTGCAGGGAATCAGCCCCAGCATTTT. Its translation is CASGAGNQPQHF.

Written as DNA, the CDR3 is TGCAGCGTTGAAGACGGGGCGGGAGGATATGGTGAGCAGTTCTTC. Translation: CSVEDGAGGYGEQFF. This chain joins TRBV29-1 and TRBJ2-1; 8 bases are a match to TRBD2. Germline V gives CDR1 SQVTM, CDR2 ANQGSEA. With 0 bases clipped from V and 9 bases from J, the junction kept 10 bases outside the gene matches. CDR3 length: 15 amino acids.

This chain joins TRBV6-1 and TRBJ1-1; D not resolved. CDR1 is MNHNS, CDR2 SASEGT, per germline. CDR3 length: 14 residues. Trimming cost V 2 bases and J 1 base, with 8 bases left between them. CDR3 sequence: CASSELPGNTEAFF. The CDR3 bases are TGTGCCAGCAGTGAATTGCCGGGGAACACTGAAGCTTTCTTT.

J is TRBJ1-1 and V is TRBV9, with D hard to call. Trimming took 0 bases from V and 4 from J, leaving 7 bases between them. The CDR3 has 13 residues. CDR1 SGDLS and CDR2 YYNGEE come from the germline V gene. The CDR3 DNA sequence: TGTGCCAGCAGCGTAGGGGATACCACTGAAGCTTTCTTT. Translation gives CASSVGDTTEAFF.

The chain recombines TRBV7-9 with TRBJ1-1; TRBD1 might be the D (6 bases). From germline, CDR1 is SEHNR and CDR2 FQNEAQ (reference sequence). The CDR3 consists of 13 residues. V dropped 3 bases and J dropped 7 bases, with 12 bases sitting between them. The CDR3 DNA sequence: TGTGCCAGCAGCTTCTCAGGGGAAAATGAAGCTTTCTTT. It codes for CASSFSGENEAFF.

Written as DNA, the CDR3 is TGTGCCAGCAGTGAAGAGGTCAGGGGGCAGCCTGAAGCTTTCTTT. This translates into CASSEEVRGQPEAFF. V gene TRBV2 combines with J gene TRBJ1-1, with 8 bases aligning to TRBD1. CDR3 length: 15 amino acids. The germline V gene encodes CDR1 SNHLY and CDR2 FYNNEI. V shed 1 base, J shed 6 bases, and the junction held 7 bases outside the gene matches.

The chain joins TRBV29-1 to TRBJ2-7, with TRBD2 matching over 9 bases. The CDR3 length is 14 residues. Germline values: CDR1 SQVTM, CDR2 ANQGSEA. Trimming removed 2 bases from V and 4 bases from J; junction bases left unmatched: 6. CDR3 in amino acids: CSVELSTSGYEQYF. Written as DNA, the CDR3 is TGCAGCGTTGAACTTTCGACTAGCGGTTACGAGCAGTACTTC.

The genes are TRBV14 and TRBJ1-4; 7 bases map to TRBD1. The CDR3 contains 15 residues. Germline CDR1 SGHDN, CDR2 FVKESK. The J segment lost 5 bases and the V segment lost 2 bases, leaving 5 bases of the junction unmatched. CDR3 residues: CASSQYRGRNEKLFF. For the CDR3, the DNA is TGTGCCAGCAGCCAATACAGGGGAAGAAATGAAAAACTGTTTTTT.

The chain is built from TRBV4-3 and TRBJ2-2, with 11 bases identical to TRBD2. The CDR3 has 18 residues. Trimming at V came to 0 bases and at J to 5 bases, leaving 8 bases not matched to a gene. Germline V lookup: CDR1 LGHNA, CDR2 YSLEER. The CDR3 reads CASSQDNPLAGETGELFF. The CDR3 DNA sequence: TGCGCCAGCAGCCAAGATAATCCACTAGCGGGAGAGACCGGGGAGCTGTTTTTT.